One sample yielded the 17 T cell receptor beta chains listed below, sequenced in a study of T cells in Graves' hyperthyroidism and ophthalmopathy. Amplification of TCR beta CDR3 regions was performed using RNA transcripts as template. The HTBI primer set served for first-round RT-PCR of the TCR CDR3. TCRdb recomputed calls from the multiplex PCR reads with MiXCR, one row per CDR3 protein. The sample has approximately 520,000 distinct CDR3 sequences; less than 25% are singletons. The specimen sequenced was blood. The receptors were sampled from a woman aged 25 to 39 with Graves' ophthalmopathy.

This chain links TRBV5-1 with TRBJ1-1, with D possibly being TRBD1 (5 bases). The ends were cut back, 2 bases at V and 5 bases at J, with 10 bases in the middle. The CDR3 spans 13 residues. The germline CDR1 and CDR2 sequences are SGHRS and YFSETQ. In nucleotides, the CDR3 is TGCGCCAGCAGCTTTGAGAGGGGTACTGAAGCTTTCTTT. Translated, it gives CASSFERGTEAFF.

At least ten counts were recorded for this clonotype. This chain uses TRBV7-6 with TRBJ1-1; D remains ambiguous. The ends were cut back, 4 bases at V and 0 bases at J, with 9 bases in the middle. The CDR3 loop spans 14 amino acids. Germline assignment: CDR1 SGHVS and CDR2 FNYEAQ. The CDR3 DNA follows: TGTGCCAGCAGCTCAGTCCTGTTGAACACTGAAGCTTTCTTT. It translates to CASSSVLLNTEAFF.

This clonotype was picked up a small number of times. The chain recombines TRBV12-3 or TRBV12-4 with TRBJ1-2; D not certain. The CDR3 covers 15 residues. Trimming cost V 2 bases and J 8 bases, with 18 bases left between them. Here the CDR3 DNA reads TGTGCCAGCAGTTTATTTATCGGAGACATGGGGGGCTACACCTTC. Translation gives CASSLFIGDMGGYTF.

The chain is built from TRBV28 and TRBJ2-7, with D possibly TRBD1 on 5 matching bases. The CDR3 spans 14 residues. The germline gives CDR1 MDHEN, CDR2 SYDVKM. Trimming cost V 4 bases and J 5 bases, with 15 bases left between them. The CDR3 reads CASSSPDGRDEQYF. As DNA, the CDR3 is TGTGCCAGCAGTTCCCCCGACGGCAGGGACGAGCAGTACTTC.

This clonotype was detected ten times or more. This rearrangement joins TRBV19 to TRBJ1-2, with 8 bases fitting TRBD1. Germline values: CDR1 LNHDA, CDR2 SQIVND (reference sequence). The CDR3 length is 15 residues. The V segment lost 3 bases and the J segment 8 bases; nucleotides outside the gene matches: 11. The CDR3 spells CASSMEDRARSGYTF. DNA of the CDR3: TGTGCCAGTAGTATGGAGGACAGGGCAAGAAGCGGCTACACCTTC.

This chain connects TRBV10-1 to TRBJ1-3, with unresolved D. V lost 6 bases and J 7 bases, leaving 16 bases between the germline ends. The CDR3 runs 14 residues. The germline CDR1 and CDR2 sequences are WNHNN and SYGVQD (reference sequence). The CDR3 nucleotides are TGCGCCAGCAGGGAACCGGGAAAGATGAACACCATATATTTT. Translated: CASREPGKMNTIYF.

This clonotype was detected ten times or more. In DNA form, the CDR3 reads TGTGCCAGCAGCACCGACCCGGACGACCTTAACACCGGGGAGCTGTTTTTT. Translated: CASSTDPDDLNTGELFF. The chain links TRBV2 to TRBJ2-2; no firm D call. This CDR3 is built from 17 residues. Trimming pared 6 bases from V and 2 bases from J, leaving 19 bases between. Germline CDR1 and CDR2: SNHLY and FYNNEI.

This clonotype was seen many times. The chain combines TRBV10-3 with TRBJ1-2; 7 bases match TRBD1. Germline assignment: CDR1 ENHRY and CDR2 SYGVKD. The junction had 9 bases not matched to a gene; V was cut back by 6 bases and J by 8 bases. This CDR3 is built from 13 residues. The CDR3 coding sequence is TGTGCCATCAGCCGGGACAGCATGGAGGGCTACACCTTC. It encodes CAISRDSMEGYTF.

This clonotype has a handful of counts. The rearrangement uses TRBV11-2 and TRBJ1-2; a weak D match, TRBD1 (5 bases). Germline V gene lookup returns CDR1 SGHAT and CDR2 FQNNGV. This CDR3 has 13 amino acids. V lost 5 bases and J 4 bases, leaving 11 bases between the germline ends. In DNA form, the CDR3 reads TGTGCCAGCAGCGTCGGGGGAAGCTATGGCTACACCTTC. As protein: CASSVGGSYGYTF.

This chain links TRBV2 with TRBJ2-7; D possibly corresponds to TRBD1 (6 bases). V lost 3 bases, J lost 3 bases, and 18 bases lay in between. This CDR3 has 16 residues. CDR1 SNHLY and CDR2 FYNNEI come from the germline V gene. CDR3 bases: TGTGCCAGCAGTGAGATTCTTGGGCAGGGGATCTACGAGCAGTACTTC. Translated, it gives CASSEILGQGIYEQYF.

Comment on this clonotype: A clone one base away is much larger, so this may be a read error. V and J are TRBV9 and TRBJ2-2, with TRBD2 matching 8 bases. Unmatched junction bases numbered 6, after V lost 0 bases and J lost 2 bases. The CDR3 spans 17 residues. CDR1 and CDR2 (germline): SGDLS, YYNGEE. CDR3 DNA: TGTGCCAGCAGCGTAGGATTAGCGGGGCCAAACACCGGGGAGCTGTTTTTT. This gives the protein CASSVGLAGPNTGELFF.

This clonotype was detected many times. J is TRBJ1-1 and V is TRBV4-1, with no clear D. V lost 6 bases, J lost 0 bases, and 11 bases lay in between. The CDR3 sequence is 14 residues long. Germline loops: CDR1 MGHRA, CDR2 YSYEKL. The CDR3 spells CASRPAGMNTEAFF. CDR3 in DNA: TGCGCCAGCAGGCCGGCGGGTATGAACACTGAAGCTTTCTTT.

This clonotype was picked up many times. The CDR3 DNA reads as TGTGCCAGCAGCTTCGGACAGGGGGCGTCCCTAAATCAGCCCCAGCATTTT. This encodes CASSFGQGASLNQPQHF. This rearrangement joins TRBV6-4 to TRBJ1-5, with 11 bases aligning to TRBD1. The CDR3 extends over 17 amino acids. Germline trimming cut 6 bases from V and 4 bases from J; bases unmatched to any gene: 11. CDR1 is MRHNA and CDR2 is SNTAGT in the germline V gene.

CDR3 amino acids: CSARDMGDTGELFF. Written as DNA, the CDR3 is TGCAGTGCTAGAGATATGGGGGACACCGGGGAGCTGTTTTTT. The chain couples TRBV20-1 to TRBJ2-2; the D call may be TRBD1 or TRBD2 (5 bases each). Germline V gene sequence: CDR1 DFQATT, CDR2 SNEGSKA (reference sequence). This CDR3 contains 14 residues. V shed 0 bases and J shed 3 bases, with 8 bases lying between them.

This clonotype was counted between two and nine times. CDR3 DNA: TGTGCCAGCAGTGCCCCGGGTGAGAACACTGAAGCTTTCTTT. Amino acids: CASSAPGENTEAFF. This sequence joins TRBV27 and TRBJ1-1; D gene unclear. Per the germline V gene, CDR1 is MNHEY and CDR2 is SMNVEV (reference sequence). This CDR3 region has 14 residues. Trimming took 5 bases from V and 1 from J, leaving 11 bases between them.

Many counts were recorded for this clonotype. The chain recombines TRBV19 with TRBJ2-6, with a tentative D call TRBD1 (5 bases). Trimming took off 4 bases at V and 0 bases at J, with 7 bases between the two ends. This CDR3 comprises 15 residues. Germline assignment: CDR1 LNHDA and CDR2 SQIVND (reference sequence). The CDR3: CASSTDSSGANVLTF. CDR3 nucleotides: TGTGCCAGTAGTACCGACAGCTCTGGGGCCAACGTCCTGACTTTC. The full variable domain, with the rest looked up from reference TRBV19 and TRBJ2-6, is DGGITQSPKYLFRKEGQNVTLSCEQNLNHDAMYWYRQDPGQGLRLIYYSQIVNDFQKGDIAEGYSVSREKKESFPLTVTSAQKNPTAFYLCASSTDSSGANVLTFGAGSRLTVL.

This clonotype appeared many times. This rearrangement joins TRBV10-3 to TRBJ2-7; D call uncertain. This CDR3 spans 14 amino acids. V gave up 0 bases and J gave up 7 bases, with 13 bases separating them. Germline V gene sequence: CDR1 ENHRY, CDR2 SYGVKD. The CDR3 coding sequence is TGTGCCATCAGTGAGTCGGGCCCTTTGAGGGAGCAGTACTTC. Translation: CAISESGPLREQYF.